This passage covers 9 T cell receptor beta chains from one sample sequenced in a study of regulatory T cells in long-lasting Graves disease. Specified time point: newly diagnosed GD, antithyroid drugs for less than 3 months. From PBMCs, RNA was extracted and then used to make the TCR library. Arm-PCR of CDR3 regions with iRepertoire HTBI primers generated TCR beta libraries. Using its own MiXCR run on the multiplex PCR reads, TCRdb lists one record per CDR3 protein. This table holds just over 600,000 distinct CDR3 sequences, roughly 16% found once. The same sample was also used in a study of T cells in Graves' hyperthyroidism and ophthalmopathy.

The sample was peripheral blood mononuclear cells (PBMCs), taken at new diagnosis, from a patient treated with antithyroid drugs. The receptors originated from a woman aged 25 to 39 with Graves disease.

This clonotype turned up a few times. Written as DNA, the CDR3 is TGTGCCACCAGTGATTGGGACAGCTCCTACAATGAGCAGTTCTTC. Its protein product is CATSDWDSSYNEQFF. V is TRBV24-1 and J is TRBJ2-1; 7 positions agree with TRBD1. Germline loops: CDR1 KGHDR, CDR2 SFDVKD. CDR3 length equals 15 residues. The junction had 0 bases not matched to a gene; V was cut back by 2 bases and J by 0 bases.

A few counts support this clonotype. The rearrangement joins TRBV7-2 to TRBJ1-2, with D tentatively TRBD1 (5 bases). Trimming left V 5 bases short and J 6 bases short, with 13 bases between. This CDR3 has 13 residues. Germline assignment: CDR1 SGHTA and CDR2 FQGNSA. Written as DNA, the CDR3 is TGTGCCAGCAGCCAGGGCCATCTCGATGGCTACACCTTC. Its translation: CASSQGHLDGYTF.

The chain links TRBV7-2 to TRBJ1-4; D is undetermined. The CDR3 has 14 amino acids. The ends were cut back, 2 bases at V and 5 bases at J, with 9 bases in the middle. The germline gives CDR1 SGHTA, CDR2 FQGNSA. CDR3: CASSLILANEKLFF. The CDR3 coding sequence is TGTGCCAGCAGCTTAATCTTGGCAAATGAAAAACTGTTTTTT.

This clonotype was seen ten or more times. The chain has TRBV24-1 and TRBJ1-2, with D possibly being TRBD1 (5 bases). The CDR3 is 13 amino acids. Germline CDR1 is KGHDR and CDR2 is SFDVKD. The ends were cut back, 5 bases at V and 4 bases at J, with 10 bases in the middle. This chain's CDR3 is CATSAAGTYGYTF. CDR3 sequence (DNA): TGTGCCACCAGTGCGGCAGGGACCTATGGCTACACCTTC.

This rearrangement joins TRBV3-1 to TRBJ2-3; TRBD1 is a possible D gene (6 bases). Germline-derived CDR1 and CDR2 are LGHDT and YNNKEL (reference sequence). V lost 5 bases and J lost 5, with 14 bases in between. This CDR3 region has 14 residues. CDR3: CASSLSRGLDTQYF. The CDR3 DNA reads as TGTGCCAGCAGCTTGAGCAGGGGCCTAGATACGCAGTATTTT.

A few counts support this clonotype. V and J are TRBV28 and TRBJ2-2; 12 nucleotides line up with TRBD1. Germline values: CDR1 MDHEN, CDR2 SYDVKM. V was clipped by 6 bases and J by 6 bases; unmatched bases: 8. This CDR3 has 16 amino acids. CDR3 amino acids: CASSAPGQGAPGELFF. CDR3 sequence (DNA): TGTGCCAGCAGCGCCCCGGGACAGGGGGCGCCCGGGGAGCTGTTTTTT.

Many counts were recorded for this clonotype. The CDR3 bases are TGCAGTGCTACACAGGGGGCCGGGTCCTACAATGAGCAGTTCTTC. This translates into CSATQGAGSYNEQFF. The genes are TRBV20-1 and TRBJ2-1, with TRBD1 matching 9 bases. The V and J ends lost 4 bases and 1 base, in that order; junction bases with no gene match: 5. This CDR3 comprises 15 residues. Per the germline V gene, CDR1 is DFQATT and CDR2 is SNEGSKA (reference sequence).

This clonotype was seen only a few times. This sequence joins TRBV5-1 and TRBJ2-4; D perhaps matches TRBD1 (7 bases). Looked up from germline, CDR1 is SGHRS and CDR2 is YFSETQ. There are 16 residues in the CDR3. Trimming removed 2 bases at V and 5 bases at J, with 17 bases between. This CDR3 reads CASSFAQGGLENIQYF. The CDR3 nucleotides are TGCGCCAGCAGCTTTGCCCAGGGGGGCTTGGAAAACATTCAGTACTTC.

In this sample, this clonotype turned up many times. The chain has TRBV29-1 and TRBJ1-2; 10 nucleotides match TRBD1. CDR3 length equals 12 residues. Trimming took 7 bases from V and 8 from J; bases not matched to a gene: 7. Germline V lookup: CDR1 SQVTM, CDR2 ANQGSEA. Written as DNA, the CDR3 is TGCAGCGAGCGGACAGGGGGGGCCGGCTACACCTTC. Its translation: CSERTGGAGYTF. The variable domain in full, with the rest retrieved from reference TRBV29-1 and TRBJ1-2, is SAVISQKPSRDICQRGTSLTIQCQVDSQVTMMFWYRQQPGQSLTLIATANQGSEATYESGFVIDKFPISRPNLTFSTLTVSNMSPEDSSIYLCSERTGGAGYTFGSGTRLTVV.